The clone carrying this T cell receptor beta chain was seen many times. The data belong to a study of blood T cell repertoires in COVID-19. Study as a whole: PBMCs, B-cell-depleted T cells, or T cells provided the cDNA or gDNA that made up the material.

Trimming took off 5 bases at V and 2 bases at J, with 18 bases between the two ends. There are 16 residues in the CDR3. CDR1 and CDR2 from the germline V gene are MNHEY and SMNVEV (reference sequence). Only in-frame clones appear in the TCRdb table, and some are missing; sequencing was by immunoSEQ multiplex PCR. The sample includes more than 65,000 clones, 79% seen only once; the top ten take 40% to 50%. This TCR came from a human donor in a cohort sampled during active COVID-19. The sequenced material came from peripheral blood. V gene TRBV27 combines with J gene TRBJ1-2, with unresolved D. CDR3 DNA: TGTGCCAGCAGTCCCTCCCTGGCGGCAACGAACTATGGCTACACCTTC. Its translation: CASSPSLAATNYGYTF.